These T cell receptor beta chains were read from a single sample in a study of T cells in localized non-small cell lung cancer. TCRdb's copy holds only in-frame clones and misses some; the assay was immunoSEQ multiplex PCR. The table has a few thousand clones, around a quarter seen once. Specimen: lung tumor tissue, collected before any cancer treatment. Every receptor here comes from a female donor over 55 with stage I lung adenocarcinoma. Both conserved end residues are trimmed from each CDR3.

TRBV11-3,TRBJ2-3,ASRRGLSTDTQY
TRBV6-8,TRBJ1-2,ASSPQGDYGYT
TRBV28,TRBJ1-2,ASSLRTGVRWGGYT
TRBV9,TRBJ2-5,ASSVRTGETQY
TRBV6-8,TRBJ1-4,ASRGTGGPRGEKLF
TRBV6-8,TRBJ2-3,ASRDVADTQY
TRBV1,TRBJ2-7,ASSQDTGADEQY
TRBV7-2,TRBJ1-1,ASSLTRETEAF
TRBV18,TRBJ2-3,ASSPGQGTDTQY
TRBV28,TRBJ1-1,ASSLGGQGNTEAF
TRBV11-3,TRBJ2-1,ASSPGAGRAANEQF
TRBV11-3,TRBJ1-4,ASSSRTGSNEKLF
TRBV9,TRBJ2-5,ASSLRAAGDGETQY
TRBV14,TRBJ2-7,ASSQGGKQY
TRBV6-8,TRBJ2-5,ASCPGGEGTQY
TRBV19,TRBJ2-6,ASTPQGSGANVLT
TRBV6-8,TRBJ2-7,ASRYGHSYEQY
TRBV6-8,TRBJ2-3,ASSYNLRENTQY
TRBV15,TRBJ2-1,ATSSGGLAGILDEQF
TRBV11-3,TRBJ1-1,ASNLQGAQNTEAF
TRBV18,TRBJ2-1,ASSSSGTSRTNEQF
TRBV28,TRBJ1-2,ASSLEGSNYGYT
TRBV5-1,TRBJ2-2,ASSLGQGRNTGELF
TRBV18,TRBJ1-2,ASSLRRGDYGYT
TRBV6-8,TRBJ2-7,ASSYSSDRTDYEQY
TRBV6-8,TRBJ2-7,ASQALAGVSYEQY
TRBV28,TRBJ2-7,ASSSQGRNEQY
TRBV6-8,TRBJ1-2,ASSPGGGGYGYT
TRBV28,TRBJ1-2,ASSLQGTYGYT
TRBV7-2,TRBJ2-5,ARSLRGEETQY
TRBV6-8,TRBJ2-7,ASRGTKIYEQY
TRBV6-8,TRBJ1-5,ASRHRDRVNQPQH
TRBV6-8,TRBJ1-2,ASSGFIGGYGYT
TRBV11-3,TRBJ1-1,ASRVTGGSTEAF
TRBV25-1,TRBJ1-6,ASSAGNTPLH
TRBV28,TRBJ1-5,ASSSPPRVRSNQPQH
TRBV11-3,TRBJ1-2,ASSLGGVSYGYT
TRBV25-1,TRBJ1-3,ASSEWGTVVSGNTIY
TRBV11-3,TRBJ2-1,ASSPLERGLASYNEQF
TRBV6-1,TRBJ2-3,ASSEGGRSTDTQY
TRBV9,TRBJ2-6,ASSGSGARTGANVLT
TRBV28,TRBJ1-1,ASSKDRGHTEAF
TRBV9,TRBJ2-2,ASSFDRGSAGELF
TRBV9,TRBJ2-7,ASSAGGSSYEQY
TRBV11-3,TRBJ1-5,ASSLTGQHNQPQH
TRBV6-8,TRBJ1-6,ASSPWGSGNSPLH
TRBV11-3,TRBJ1-5,ASSITGGEQPQH
TRBV9,TRBJ2-5,ASSFSPETQY
TRBV28,TRBJ1-5,ASRYGSSNQPQH
TRBV28,TRBJ1-5,ASSPLGAGGQPQH